This T cell receptor beta chain was captured by sequencing in a study of blood T cell repertoires in COVID-19. At the level of the study: There were acute and convalescent COVID-19 samples, and they came from the United States, Italy and Spain.

Seattle's cohort entered during active infection and was followed longitudinally. In the authors' workflow: Reference gene primer amplification yielded estimated nucleated cell counts. Here immunoSEQ multiplex PCR was the method, and the copy in TCRdb shows in-frame clones only, minus some. The V and J calls and the clone size are those of that table, but D and trimming were determined from the DNA. The sample includes approximately 290,000 clones, about 85% of them seen just once. The CDR3 is made up of 13 amino acids. V shed 10 bases and J shed 5 bases, with 17 bases lying between them. Germline-derived CDR1 and CDR2 are MNHNS and SASEGT.

Sample: peripheral blood. The clonotype comes from a human donor with COVID-19, enrolled during active disease. The donor label of this sample is uncertain. The chain combines TRBV6-1 with TRBJ2-5; D unclear. CDR3: CATGEWSSETQYF. The CDR3 region has the DNA TGTGCCACCGGTGAATGGAGTTCGGAGACCCAGTACTTC.